A single sample gave rise to the 27 T cell receptor beta chains below, sequenced in a study of cytomegalovirus exposure and HLA in healthy donors. Primers for the PCR totalled 60 Vbeta and 13 Jbeta. Assay used: immunoSEQ multiplex PCR; TCRdb lists only in-frame clones, some missing. The repertoire holds about 120,000 clones, with 80% as singletons. Sequenced material: PBMCs. These receptors were taken from a man in his thirties or forties in good health and CMV-seronegative.

This clone was observed a single time. The chain has TRBV30 and TRBJ2-1; D gene ambiguous. There are 13 residues in the CDR3. The V end was cut by 0 bases, the J end by 3 bases, with 6 bases between. From germline, CDR1 is GTSNPN and CDR2 SVGIG (reference sequence). Here the CDR3 reads CAWSVSDYNEQFF. The DNA of the CDR3 is TGTGCCTGGAGTGTTTCAGACTACAATGAGCAGTTCTTC.

The chain has TRBV7-9 and TRBJ2-5; D possibly corresponds to TRBD2 (5 bases). Between the trimmed V and J ends, which lost 5 bases and 4 bases, there was a span of 11 bases. Germline V gene sequence: CDR1 SEHNR, CDR2 FQNEAQ (reference sequence). The CDR3 is made up of 13 amino acids. CDR3 sequence: CASSPDSGETQYF. The CDR3 nucleotides read TGTGCCAGCAGCCCGGACTCGGGAGAGACCCAGTACTTC.

The V call is TRBV27, the J call TRBJ2-2, with D perhaps matching TRBD1 (6 bases). This CDR3 has 14 amino acids. The germline CDR1 and CDR2 sequences are MNHEY and SMNVEV (reference sequence). Trimming left V 5 bases short and J 1 base short, with 8 bases between. CDR3 bases: TGTGCCAGCAGTCCGGGACAGAACACCGGGGAGCTGTTTTTT. Its translation is CASSPGQNTGELFF.

The V gene is TRBV7-2, the J gene TRBJ2-7, with D possibly TRBD2 on 5 matching bases. Looked up from germline, CDR1 is SGHTA and CDR2 is FQGNSA. The CDR3 has 14 residues. The ends were cut back, 6 bases at V and 4 bases at J, with 16 bases in the middle. The CDR3 here is CASRPSRDVYEQYF. The CDR3 DNA reads as TGTGCCAGCAGGCCTTCCCGGGATGTATACGAGCAGTACTTC.

The table lists this clone with a count of one. The chain has TRBV2 and TRBJ2-7; 10 bases are a match to TRBD2. The V segment lost 6 bases and the J segment 6 bases; nucleotides outside the gene matches: 11. Per germline, CDR1 SNHLY and CDR2 FYNNEI. This CDR3 is built from 15 residues. This CDR3 is CASSPLAGGRGEQYF. The DNA for the CDR3 is TGTGCCAGCAGCCCTTTAGCGGGAGGACGAGGCGAGCAGTACTTC.

This sequence joins TRBV4-1 and TRBJ2-7; 12 nucleotides align to TRBD2. The CDR3 runs to 18 residues. CDR1 is MGHRA, CDR2 YSYEKL, per germline. V shed 1 base and J 5 bases; nucleotides not matched to a gene: 12. The DNA of the CDR3 is TGCGCCAGCAGCCAAGGGGCTAGCGGGAGGGCGTTTACGGACGAGCAGTACTTC. It encodes CASSQGASGRAFTDEQYF.

This chain connects TRBV2 to TRBJ2-7; TRBD1 agrees at 12 bases. V lost 3 bases, J lost 4 bases, and 4 bases stayed unmatched. Per the germline V gene, CDR1 is SNHLY and CDR2 is FYNNEI. The CDR3 is made up of 15 amino acids. CDR3 in DNA: TGTGCCAGCAGTGATAGGGACAGGGGGCCATACGAGCAGTACTTC. Its translation is CASSDRDRGPYEQYF. Together with reference TRBV2 and TRBJ2-7, the CDR3 gives the full variable domain: EPEVTQTPSHQVTQMGQEVILRCVPISNHLYFYWYRQILGQKVEFLVSFYNNEISEKSEIFDDQFSVERPDGSNFTLKIRSTKLEDSAMYFCASSDRDRGPYEQYFGPGTRLTVT.

A remark on this clone: One junction end disagrees with the germline gene, perhaps due to a read error. This rearrangement joins TRBV28 to TRBJ1-2; D possibly corresponds to TRBD1 (5 bases). The CDR3 totals 11 residues. Germline values: CDR1 MDHEN, CDR2 SYDVKM. The CDR3, as DNA: TGTGCCAGCAGTGGGTATCAGGGCTACCCCTTC. Its protein is CASSGYQGYPF.

The rearrangement uses TRBV4-2 and TRBJ2-5; possibly TRBD2 for D (6 bases). The germline CDR1 and CDR2 sequences are LGHNA and YNFKEQ. The CDR3 is 16 amino acids. Trimming pared 0 bases from V and 1 base from J, leaving 12 bases between. The CDR3 is CASSQDLLASQETQYF. The CDR3 nucleotides are TGTGCCAGCAGCCAAGATCTCCTAGCGAGCCAAGAGACCCAGTACTTC.

The rearrangement links TRBV5-1 to TRBJ2-5, with D unclear. Germline-derived CDR1 and CDR2 are SGHRS and YFSETQ. Trimming left V 7 bases short and J 0 bases short, with 13 bases between. The CDR3 consists of 14 residues. For the CDR3, the DNA is TGCGCCAGCCAGCTTTCGACAAACCAAGAGACCCAGTACTTC. It codes for CASQLSTNQETQYF.

The chain is built from TRBV29-1 and TRBJ2-3; TRBD2 matches at 11 bases. Germline values: CDR1 SQVTM, CDR2 ANQGSEA. The trim removed 4 bases at V and 4 bases at J, leaving 7 bases unmatched. CDR3 size: 15 residues. CDR3 loop: CSVAGTSGPADTQYF. The CDR3 bases are TGCAGCGTTGCCGGGACTAGCGGCCCCGCAGATACGCAGTATTTT.

The table lists this clone with a few counts. The rearrangement links TRBV5-1 to TRBJ2-3, with 9 bases aligning to TRBD2. V shed 0 bases and J 4 bases; nucleotides not matched to a gene: 3. The CDR3 spans 15 residues. CDR1 and CDR2 from the germline V gene are SGHRS and YFSETQ. CDR3: CASSLVVAGADTQYF. The CDR3 nucleotides read TGCGCCAGCAGCTTGGTAGTAGCGGGAGCAGATACGCAGTATTTT.

This chain uses TRBV18 with TRBJ2-7; no clear D. The CDR3 spans 11 residues. V dropped 3 bases and J dropped 4 bases, with 4 bases sitting between them. Looked up from germline, CDR1 is KGHSH and CDR2 is LQKENI. Here the CDR3 DNA reads TGTGCCAGCTCACCTCAATACGAGCAGTACTTC. This encodes CASSPQYEQYF.

The chain uses TRBV6-1 and TRBJ1-4; no definite D call. The ends were cut back, 7 bases at V and 5 bases at J, with 14 bases in the middle. From germline, CDR1 is MNHNS and CDR2 SASEGT. CDR3 length equals 14 residues. CDR3 residues: CASKLGGYNEKLFF. As DNA, the CDR3 is TGTGCCAGCAAATTGGGAGGTTACAATGAAAAACTGTTTTTT.

V and J are TRBV4-1 and TRBJ2-3; TRBD1 agrees at 9 bases. The ends lost 3 bases at V and 3 bases at J; junction bases unmatched: 7. The germline V gene has CDR1 MGHRA and CDR2 YSYEKL. The CDR3 is made up of 16 amino acids. This CDR3 reads CASSHYGTGMTDTQYF. CDR3 sequence (DNA): TGCGCCAGCAGCCATTACGGGACAGGGATGACAGATACGCAGTATTTT.

V usage is TRBV6-5 and J usage is TRBJ2-1; TRBD2 matches 13 bases. The CDR3 consists of 15 residues. The V gene end was trimmed by 4 bases and the J gene end by 9 bases; junction bases not matched to a gene: 6. CDR1 is MNHEY, CDR2 SVGAGI, per germline. CDR3 region: CASSWWTSGGGEQFF. CDR3 in DNA: TGTGCCAGCAGTTGGTGGACTAGCGGGGGTGGTGAGCAGTTCTTC.

The rearrangement uses TRBV7-9 and TRBJ2-7; the D gene is possibly TRBD2 (7 bases). CDR3 length: 17 residues. The V gene's germline CDR1 is SEHNR and CDR2 FQNEAQ (reference sequence). V lost 5 bases and J lost 4, with 24 bases in between. CDR3 in DNA: TGTGCCAGCAGCCCGGGTGGGGGCGGACTAGAATATTACGAGCAGTACTTC. Translated, it gives CASSPGGGGLEYYEQYF.

The rearrangement uses TRBV28 and TRBJ2-1, with TRBD2 identical over 11 bases. This CDR3 has 14 residues. With 5 bases clipped from V and 8 bases from J, the junction kept 5 bases outside the gene matches. Germline assignment: CDR1 MDHEN and CDR2 SYDVKM. CDR3 sequence (DNA): TGTGCCAGCAGTACCCCTAGCGGGAGGCATGAGCAGTTCTTC. It yields the protein CASSTPSGRHEQFF. Together with reference TRBV28 and TRBJ2-1, the CDR3 gives the full variable domain: DVKVTQSSRYLVKRTGEKVFLECVQDMDHENMFWYRQDPGLGLRLIYFSYDVKMKEKGDIPEGYSVSREKKERFSLILESASTNQTSMYLCASSTPSGRHEQFFGPGTRLTVL.

The genes are TRBV5-6 and TRBJ1-1, with D possibly TRBD1 on 5 matching bases. This CDR3 contains 15 residues. Germline CDR1 SGHDT, CDR2 YYEEEE. The ends were cut back, 4 bases at V and 3 bases at J, with 16 bases in the middle. The CDR3 region is CASSPGVRGDTEAFF. The CDR3 DNA is TGTGCCAGCAGCCCCGGGGTTCGGGGGGACACTGAAGCTTTCTTT.

This chain connects TRBV7-9 to TRBJ2-7, with D possibly TRBD2 on 6 matching bases. CDR1 and CDR2 from the germline V gene are SEHNR and FQNEAQ (reference sequence). This CDR3 spans 14 amino acids. Trimming took 5 bases from V and 7 from J, leaving 18 bases between them. The CDR3 region is CASSKDYGLWEQYF. CDR3 nucleotides: TGTGCCAGCAGCAAGGACTATGGTTTGTGGGAGCAGTACTTC.

CDR3 residues: CASSTQGNYGYTF. The CDR3 DNA sequence: TGTGCCAGCAGTACACAGGGGAACTATGGCTACACCTTC. The rearrangement joins TRBV21-1 to TRBJ1-2; the DNA was not compared with TRBD1, the D call given in the table. TRBV21-1 is a documented pseudogene. The CDR3 spans 13 residues.

The chain links TRBV15 to TRBJ2-3, with TRBD1 matching over 8 bases. V trimming: 7 bases; J trimming: 2 bases; junction bases outside the gene matches: 8. Germline V CDR1 and CDR2: LNHNV, YYDKDF (reference sequence). There are 15 residues in the CDR3. CDR3 DNA: TGTGCCACCACCTCTTGGACAGGGACCACAGATACGCAGTATTTT. Translation gives CATTSWTGTTDTQYF.

This clone has just a few counts. This chain uses TRBV15 with TRBJ1-5; TRBD1 matches at 9 bases. Germline CDR1 is LNHNV and CDR2 is YYDKDF (reference sequence). CDR3 length equals 18 residues. With V trimmed by 5 bases and J by 4 bases, 15 bases remained unmatched. CDR3 region: CATSGGQGTALGNQPQHF. In DNA form, the CDR3 reads TGTGCCACCAGCGGGGGACAGGGCACGGCCTTAGGGAATCAGCCCCAGCATTTT. Looking up the rest from reference TRBV15 and TRBJ1-5 gives the full variable domain: DAMVIQNPRYQVTQFGKPVTLSCSQTLNHNVMYWYQQKSSQAPKLLFHYYDKDFNNEADTPDNFQSRRPNTSFCFLDIRSPGLGDTAMYLCATSGGQGTALGNQPQHFGDGTRLSIL.

This rearrangement joins TRBV5-8 to TRBJ2-3, with no clear D. Looked up from germline, CDR1 is SGHTS and CDR2 is YDEGEE. V was trimmed by 0 bases and J by 6 bases, leaving 8 bases between them. The CDR3 consists of 13 residues. The CDR3 is CASSLARYDTQYF. The CDR3 coding sequence is TGTGCCAGCAGCTTGGCCAGGTACGATACGCAGTATTTT.

The chain employs TRBV15 and TRBJ2-2; 7 nucleotides line up with TRBD2. Germline CDR1 LNHNV, CDR2 YYDKDF (reference sequence). Unmatched junction bases numbered 1, after V lost 1 base and J lost 5 bases. CDR3 length equals 14 residues. DNA of the CDR3: TGTGCCACCAGCAGAGGGGGGGGAACCGGGGAGCTGTTTTTT. Translation: CATSRGGGTGELFF.

This clone was counted a single time. This chain connects TRBV7-9 to TRBJ2-5; TRBD1 aligns across 9 bases. The CDR3 spans 15 residues. V lost 6 bases, J lost 5 bases, and 10 bases stayed unmatched. Germline CDR1 reads SEHNR; CDR2 reads FQNEAQ (reference sequence). The CDR3: CASSLTGGRRETQYF. CDR3 bases: TGTGCCAGCAGTTTAACAGGGGGCCGTAGGGAGACCCAGTACTTC.

This clone has only a few counts. The same CDR3 can be traced to other DNA sequences in this sample. The chain combines TRBV6-5 with TRBJ1-4; weak D call: TRBD1 (5 bases). V was shortened by 6 bases and J by 8 bases, with 19 bases between the two germline ends. CDR1 and CDR2 (germline): MNHEY, SVGAGI. The CDR3 is 15 amino acids. CDR3 in amino acids: CASRDSSPLGEKLFF. The CDR3 DNA sequence: TGTGCCAGCAGAGACAGTTCTCCCTTAGGGGAAAAACTGTTTTTT.